This TCR beta chain was found in a study of blood T cell repertoires in COVID-19. For the study at large: The origin of the acute and convalescent COVID-19 samples was the United States, Italy and Spain. The cDNA or gDNA used as material had been derived from T cells, B-cell-depleted T cells, or PBMCs.

Germline V gene sequence: CDR1 KGHSH, CDR2 LQKENI. The CDR3 is 14 amino acids. With 7 bases clipped from V and 0 bases from J, the junction kept 5 bases outside the gene matches. Sequencing used immunoSEQ multiplex PCR; TCRdb keeps in-frame clones, though not all of them. The table lists roughly 65,000 clones, roughly 84% of them singletons. The specimen was peripheral blood. This clonotype originated in a man over 45 with acute or convalescent COVID-19. This chain uses TRBV18 with TRBJ1-1; TRBD1 aligns across 7 bases. The CDR3 spells CASLQTGLNTEAFF. CDR3 in DNA: TGTGCCAGCTTACAGACAGGGCTGAACACTGAAGCTTTCTTT.